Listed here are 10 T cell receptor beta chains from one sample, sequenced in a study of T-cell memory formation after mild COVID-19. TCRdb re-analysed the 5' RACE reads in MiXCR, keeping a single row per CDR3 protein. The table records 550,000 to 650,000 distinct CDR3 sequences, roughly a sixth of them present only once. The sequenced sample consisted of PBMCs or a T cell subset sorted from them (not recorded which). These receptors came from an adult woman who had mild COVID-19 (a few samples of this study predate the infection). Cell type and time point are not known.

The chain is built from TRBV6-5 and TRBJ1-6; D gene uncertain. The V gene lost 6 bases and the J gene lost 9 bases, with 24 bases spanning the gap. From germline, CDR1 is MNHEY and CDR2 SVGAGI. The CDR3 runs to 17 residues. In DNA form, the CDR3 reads TGTGCCAGCAGCTACCTGGGAACTGCGAGACTATTTTCACCCCTCCACTTT. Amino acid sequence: CASSYLGTARLFSPLHF.

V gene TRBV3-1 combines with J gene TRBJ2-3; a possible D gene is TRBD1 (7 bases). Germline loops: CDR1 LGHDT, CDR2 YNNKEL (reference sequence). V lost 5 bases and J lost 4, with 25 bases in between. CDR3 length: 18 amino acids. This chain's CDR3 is CASSSRTGGRHAPDTQYF. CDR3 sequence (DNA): TGTGCCAGCAGCTCCAGGACAGGAGGGAGGCATGCACCAGATACGCAGTATTTT.

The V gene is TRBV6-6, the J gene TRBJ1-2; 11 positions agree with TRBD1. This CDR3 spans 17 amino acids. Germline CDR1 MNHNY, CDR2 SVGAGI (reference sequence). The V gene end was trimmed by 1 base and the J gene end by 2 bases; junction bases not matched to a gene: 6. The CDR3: CASSYFRTGGLNYGYTF. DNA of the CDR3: TGTGCCAGCAGTTACTTCCGGACAGGGGGCTTGAACTATGGCTACACCTTC.

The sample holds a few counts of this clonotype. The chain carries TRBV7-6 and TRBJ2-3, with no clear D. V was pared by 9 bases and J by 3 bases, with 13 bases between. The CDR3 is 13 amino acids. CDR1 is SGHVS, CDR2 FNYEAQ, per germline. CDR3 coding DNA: TGTGCCAGTCAGGCGGATGAAACAGATACGCAGTATTTT. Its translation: CASQADETDTQYF.

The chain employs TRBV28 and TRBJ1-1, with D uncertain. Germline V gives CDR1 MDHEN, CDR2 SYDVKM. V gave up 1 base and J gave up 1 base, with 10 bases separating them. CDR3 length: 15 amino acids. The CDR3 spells CASSLSPRGNTEAFF. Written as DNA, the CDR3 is TGTGCCAGCAGTTTATCCCCCCGGGGGAACACTGAAGCTTTCTTT.

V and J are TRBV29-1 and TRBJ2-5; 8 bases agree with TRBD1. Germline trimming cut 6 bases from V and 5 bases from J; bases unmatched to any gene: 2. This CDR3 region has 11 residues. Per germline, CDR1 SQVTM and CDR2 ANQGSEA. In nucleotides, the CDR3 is TGCAGCGTAAGGGACAGGGAGACCCAGTACTTC. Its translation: CSVRDRETQYF.

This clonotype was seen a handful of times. CDR3 sequence (DNA): TGTGCCAGCAGCAAATTATCGGACCCTAAGCCCTACGAGCAGTACTTC. As protein: CASSKLSDPKPYEQYF. The V and J genes are TRBV21-1 and TRBJ2-7. TRBV21-1 is a known pseudogene. The CDR3 is 16 residues long.

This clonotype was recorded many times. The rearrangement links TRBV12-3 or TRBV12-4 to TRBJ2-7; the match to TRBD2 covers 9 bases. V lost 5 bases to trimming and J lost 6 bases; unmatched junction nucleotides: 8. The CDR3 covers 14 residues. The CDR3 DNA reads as TGTGCCAGCAGTCCCGAGGTAGCGGGAGTCGAGCAGTACTTC. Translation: CASSPEVAGVEQYF.

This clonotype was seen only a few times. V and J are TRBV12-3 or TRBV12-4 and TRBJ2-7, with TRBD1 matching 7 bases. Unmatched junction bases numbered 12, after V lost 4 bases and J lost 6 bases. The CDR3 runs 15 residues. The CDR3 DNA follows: TGTGCCAGCAGTTCCCCCCGGACAGGCCGAATCGAGCAGTACTTC. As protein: CASSSPRTGRIEQYF.

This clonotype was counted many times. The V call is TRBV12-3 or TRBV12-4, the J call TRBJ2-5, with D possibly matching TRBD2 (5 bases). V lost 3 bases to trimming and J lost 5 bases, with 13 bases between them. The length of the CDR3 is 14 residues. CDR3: CASSLRTGGETQYF. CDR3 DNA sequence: TGTGCCAGCAGTTTGAGGACCGGCGGGGAGACCCAGTACTTC.